Listed here are 9 T cell receptor beta chains from one sample, sequenced in a study of tumor and adjacent non-tumor tissue in lung cancer (dated by TCRdb to the late 2010s). Bulk unsorted tissue served as the source for RNA extraction, and RNA quality was assessed using a NanoDrop ND-1000 and an Agilent 2100. Library preparation employed multiplex PCR. For sequencing, an Illumina HiSeq 2500 was employed. TCRbeta libraries were constructed through three rounds of nested PCR with primers (Table S4) according to protocols modified from ARM-PCR. TCRdb itself trimmed the public reads at Q25 with fastp, ran MiXCR and retained productive beta chains. Every entry covers one CDR3 protein and lists the most common genes and DNA from its rows. The sample table records around 99,000 distinct CDR3 sequences; more than 70% of these occur just once. Jointly, the top ten make up about 39% of the sample. The sample taken for sequencing was lung tumor tissue. These receptors all stem from a woman aged 60-70 years with non-small cell lung cancer.

Comments on this clonotype: A single base separates this from a much larger clone, so it may be a read error. V usage is TRBV6-1 and J usage is TRBJ2-7; D ambiguous. The V and J ends lost 7 bases and 6 bases respectively, with 13 bases between them. CDR3 length equals 12 residues. Germline CDR1 MNHNS, CDR2 SASEGT. CDR3: CASNDDLSEQYF. CDR3 coding DNA: TGTGCCAGCAATGATGATTTATCCGAGCAGTACTTC.

This clonotype was seen at least ten times. V and J are TRBV12-3 or TRBV12-4 and TRBJ1-2; a possible D gene is TRBD1 (6 bases). CDR3 length: 13 amino acids. The germline V and J ends were trimmed by 5 bases and 3 bases, with 10 bases remaining between them. The CDR3 region has the DNA TGTGCCAGCAGTCTCCGGACAGACTATGGCTACACCTTC. Its protein is CASSLRTDYGYTF.

For this clonotype: A junction end diverges from the germline sequence, so it may reflect a read error. The chain combines TRBV11-3 with TRBJ1-1; D gene unclear. The germline gives CDR1 SGHNT, CDR2 YENEEA. The CDR3 has 15 residues. In DNA, the CDR3 is TGTGCCAGCAGCTTATATTCGGGGAAAGGCACTGAAGCTTCCTTT. It is translated as CASSLYSGKGTEASF.

This rearrangement joins TRBV30 to TRBJ2-7; 7 nucleotides match TRBD2. This CDR3 is 15 amino acids long. V dropped 2 bases and J dropped 5; count of bases not matched to a gene: 12. From germline, CDR1 is GTSNPN and CDR2 SVGIG (reference sequence). CDR3 DNA sequence: TGTGCCTGGAGTTCGTGGGGGGGATCGATCGACGAGCAGTACTTC. Translation gives CAWSSWGGSIDEQYF.

This sequence joins TRBV11-2 and TRBJ1-1; 8 bases fit TRBD1. Germline V CDR1 and CDR2: SGHAT, FQNNGV. The CDR3 has 14 residues. The J segment lost 12 bases and the V segment lost 4 bases, leaving 13 bases of the junction unmatched. The DNA for the CDR3 is TGTGCCAGCAGCTCCACGACAGGGGTGGCTGGAACTTTCTTT. This gives the protein CASSSTTGVAGTFF. The full variable domain, in which reference TRBV11-2 and TRBJ1-1 provide the parts outside the CDR3, is EAGVAQSPRYKIIEKRQSVAFWCNPISGHATLYWYQQILGQGPKLLIQFQNNGVVDDSQLPKDRFSAERLKGVDSTLKIQPAKLEDSAVYLCASSSTTGVAGTFFGQGTRLTVV.

Regarding this clonotype: This may arise from a read error, as a much more abundant clone is one base away. CDR3 sequence (DNA): TGCAGTGCTAGAGATCCTAGGGGCCCCTACGAGCAGTACTTC. It encodes CSARDPRGPYEQYF. V gene TRBV20-1 combines with J gene TRBJ2-7; a possible D gene is TRBD1 (5 bases). Deletions cut 0 bases from V and 2 bases from J, with 11 bases between. The CDR3 loop spans 14 amino acids. The V gene's germline CDR1 is DFQATT and CDR2 SNEGSKA (reference sequence).

V usage is TRBV12-5 and J usage is TRBJ1-5; 8 bases are a match to TRBD1. CDR3 size: 16 residues. V was clipped by 7 bases and J by 5 bases; unmatched bases: 13. Germline V gene lookup returns CDR1 LGHNT and CDR2 FRNRAP. CDR3 bases: TGTGCTAGTGCCAACACCGACAGGGGCCTATATCAGCCCCAGCATTTT. Amino acids: CASANTDRGLYQPQHF.

As regards this clonotype: Given a much more abundant clone one base away, this may be a read error. As DNA, the CDR3 is TGTGCCAGCACGGGGATAGGGCGACTCGCTGAGCAGTTCTTC. It is translated as CASTGIGRLAEQFF. The chain recombines TRBV28 with TRBJ2-1, with D perhaps TRBD2 (5 bases). V lost 7 bases and J lost 9, with 19 bases in between. Germline CDR1 reads MDHEN; CDR2 reads SYDVKM. The CDR3 covers 14 residues.

The V and J genes are TRBV20-1 and TRBJ2-7; D remains ambiguous. Germline loops: CDR1 DFQATT, CDR2 SNEGSKA (reference sequence). The V gene lost 7 bases and the J gene lost 13 bases, with 20 bases spanning the gap. The CDR3 has 11 residues. The CDR3 region is CSVPGPDVHYF. The CDR3 region has the DNA TGCAGTGTCCCGGGCCCCGACGTGCACTACTTC.